The clone carrying this T cell receptor (beta chain) was found many times. Its antigen is still unknown. Germline and genes: mouse. The read terminates 4 residues before the CDR3 end, so the remaining end is supplied by the germline J gene. Once RNA had been extracted, it was reverse transcribed into cDNA to act as the sequencing template. The data were produced by immunoSEQ multiplex PCR, yet TCRdb's version contains in-frame clones alone and is incomplete. This sample has under 350,000 clones, each found more than once. Cells from pooled cutaneous lymph nodes were sorted by CD4, CD8alpha, NKG2D, NKG2ACE and other markers. The sample belongs to a study of CD8+ T cells in alopecia areata. Study-wide results and limits: Scalp sequencing captures resident alphabeta T cells of normal skin too. Lesional scalp displayed greater clonality than normal scalp, most notably in alopecia totalis/universalis.

The CDR3 is 13 amino acids. The trim removed 10 bases at V and 4 bases at J, leaving 6 bases unmatched. The germline V gene has CDR1 MNHDT and CDR2 YYDKIL. The receptor comes from a C3H/HeJ mouse with alopecia areata. The mouse line has the MHC haplotype H2-k. The sequenced sample consisted of CD4+ T cells sorted from a lymph node. The chain uses TRBV17 and TRBJ2-1, with TRBD2 matching over 8 bases. The sequenced CDR3 bases are TGTGCTATCCGGGGGGGCAGGTATGCT. Its protein is CAIRGGRYA. The full CDR3 sequence reads CAIRGGRYAEQFF.